This entry is about one TCR beta chain. Original analysis: Amplification from reference gene primers served as the basis for estimated nucleated cell counts. Profiled with immunoSEQ multiplex PCR; TCRdb holds only in-frame clones, not every one. The V and J calls and the clone size are those of that table, but D and trimming were determined from the DNA. The sample has 350,000 to 450,000 clones; 80% to 90% are singletons. The ends were cut back, 2 bases at V and 0 bases at J, with 9 bases in the middle. This CDR3 is 15 amino acids long. The germline V gene has CDR1 MNHEY and CDR2 SMNVEV (reference sequence). These data belong to a study of blood T cell repertoires in COVID-19. Background on the study: The United States, Italy and Spain supplied acute and convalescent COVID-19 samples. T cells, B-cell-depleted T cells, or PBMCs provided the cDNA or gDNA that served as material.

The TCR comes from a man aged 40-49 years with acute or convalescent COVID-19. The chain links TRBV27 to TRBJ2-3; D may be TRBD2 (6 bases). Sequencing was done on a sample of peripheral blood. The CDR3 spells CASSLTRGSTDTQYF. The CDR3 DNA follows: TGTGCCAGCAGTTTAACTCGGGGGAGCACAGATACGCAGTATTTT.